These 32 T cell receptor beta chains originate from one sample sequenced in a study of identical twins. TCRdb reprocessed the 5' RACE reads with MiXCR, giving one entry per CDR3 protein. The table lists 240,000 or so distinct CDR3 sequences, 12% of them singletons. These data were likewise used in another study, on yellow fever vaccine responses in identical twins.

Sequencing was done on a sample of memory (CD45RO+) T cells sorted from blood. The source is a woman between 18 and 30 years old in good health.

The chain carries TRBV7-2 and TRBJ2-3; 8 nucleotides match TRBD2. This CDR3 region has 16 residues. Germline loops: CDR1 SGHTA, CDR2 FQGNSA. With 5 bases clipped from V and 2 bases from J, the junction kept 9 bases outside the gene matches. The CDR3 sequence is CASSGKAGDITDTQYF. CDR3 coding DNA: TGTGCCAGCAGCGGAAAAGCGGGAGATATCACAGATACGCAGTATTTT.

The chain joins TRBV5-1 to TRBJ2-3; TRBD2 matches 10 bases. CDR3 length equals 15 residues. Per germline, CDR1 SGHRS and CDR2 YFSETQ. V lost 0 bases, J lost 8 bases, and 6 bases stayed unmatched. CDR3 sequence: CASSLALAGEGTQYF. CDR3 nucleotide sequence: TGCGCCAGCAGCTTGGCGCTAGCGGGAGAGGGTACGCAGTATTTT.

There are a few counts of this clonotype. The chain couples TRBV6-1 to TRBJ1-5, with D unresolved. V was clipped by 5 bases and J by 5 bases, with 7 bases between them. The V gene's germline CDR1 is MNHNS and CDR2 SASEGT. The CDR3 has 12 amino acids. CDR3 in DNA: TGTGCCAGCAGTACGAGGCATCAGCCCCAGCATTTT. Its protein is CASSTRHQPQHF.

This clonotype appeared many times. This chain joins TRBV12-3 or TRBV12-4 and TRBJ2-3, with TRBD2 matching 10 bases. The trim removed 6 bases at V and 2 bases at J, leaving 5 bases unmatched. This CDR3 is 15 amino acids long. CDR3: CASSMTSGFTDTQYF. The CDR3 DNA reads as TGTGCCAGCAGCATGACTAGCGGGTTCACAGATACGCAGTATTTT.

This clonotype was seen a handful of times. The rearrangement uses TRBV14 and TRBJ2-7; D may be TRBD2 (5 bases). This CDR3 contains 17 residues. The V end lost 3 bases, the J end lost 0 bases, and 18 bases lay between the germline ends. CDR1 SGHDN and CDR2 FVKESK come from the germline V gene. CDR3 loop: CASSHRGKNLLSYEQYF. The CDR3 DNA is TGTGCCAGCAGCCACCGGGGAAAGAACCTACTCTCCTACGAGCAGTACTTC.

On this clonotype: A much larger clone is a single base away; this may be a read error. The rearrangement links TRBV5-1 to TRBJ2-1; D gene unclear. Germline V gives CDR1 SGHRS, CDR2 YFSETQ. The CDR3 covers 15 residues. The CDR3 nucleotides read TGCGCCAGCAGCTTGGATTTGAGCTCCAACAATGAGCAGTTCTTC. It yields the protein CASSLDLSSNNEQFF.

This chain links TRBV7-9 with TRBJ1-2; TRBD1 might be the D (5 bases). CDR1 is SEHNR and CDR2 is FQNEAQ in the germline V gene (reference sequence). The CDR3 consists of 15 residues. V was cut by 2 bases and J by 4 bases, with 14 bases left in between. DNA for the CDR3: TGTGCCAGCAGCTTACAAAGGGACCTCACCTATGGCTACACCTTC. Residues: CASSLQRDLTYGYTF.

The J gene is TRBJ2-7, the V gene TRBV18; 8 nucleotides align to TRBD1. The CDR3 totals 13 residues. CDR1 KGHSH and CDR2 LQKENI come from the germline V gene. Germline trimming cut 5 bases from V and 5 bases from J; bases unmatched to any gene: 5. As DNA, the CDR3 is TGTGCCAGCTCAGCGGACAGGGAGGACGAGCAGTACTTC. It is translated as CASSADREDEQYF.

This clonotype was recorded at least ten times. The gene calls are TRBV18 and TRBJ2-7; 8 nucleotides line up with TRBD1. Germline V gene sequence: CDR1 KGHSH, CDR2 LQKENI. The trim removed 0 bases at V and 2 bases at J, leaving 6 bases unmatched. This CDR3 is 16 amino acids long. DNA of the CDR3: TGTGCCAGCTCACCACCCGGACAGGGTTATACCTACGAGCAGTACTTC. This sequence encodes CASSPPGQGYTYEQYF.

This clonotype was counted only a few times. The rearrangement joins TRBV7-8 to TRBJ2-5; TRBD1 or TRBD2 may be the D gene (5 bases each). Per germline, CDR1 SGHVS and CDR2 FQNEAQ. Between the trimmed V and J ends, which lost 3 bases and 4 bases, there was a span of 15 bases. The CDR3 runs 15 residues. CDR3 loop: CASSFLGPPGETQYF. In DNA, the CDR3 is TGTGCCAGCAGCTTCTTGGGACCGCCGGGAGAGACCCAGTACTTC.

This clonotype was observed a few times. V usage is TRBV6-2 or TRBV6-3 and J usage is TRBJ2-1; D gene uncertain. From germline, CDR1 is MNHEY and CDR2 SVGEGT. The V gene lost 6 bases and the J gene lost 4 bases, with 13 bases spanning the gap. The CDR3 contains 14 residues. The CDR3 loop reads CASSLHLIYNEQFF. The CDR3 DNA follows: TGTGCCAGCAGCCTCCATCTTATATACAATGAGCAGTTCTTC.

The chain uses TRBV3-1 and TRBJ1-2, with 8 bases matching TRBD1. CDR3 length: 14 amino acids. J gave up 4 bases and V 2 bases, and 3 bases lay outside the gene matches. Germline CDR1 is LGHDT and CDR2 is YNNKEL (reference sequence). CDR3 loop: CASSQPGQGYGYTF. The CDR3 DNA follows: TGTGCCAGCAGCCAACCAGGACAGGGCTATGGCTACACCTTC.

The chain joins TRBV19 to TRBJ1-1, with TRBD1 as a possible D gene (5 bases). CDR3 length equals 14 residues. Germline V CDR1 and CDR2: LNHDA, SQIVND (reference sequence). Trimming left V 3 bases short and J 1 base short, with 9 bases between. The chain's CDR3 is CASSIRQKNTEAFF. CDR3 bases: TGTGCCAGTAGTATCCGACAGAAGAACACTGAAGCTTTCTTT.

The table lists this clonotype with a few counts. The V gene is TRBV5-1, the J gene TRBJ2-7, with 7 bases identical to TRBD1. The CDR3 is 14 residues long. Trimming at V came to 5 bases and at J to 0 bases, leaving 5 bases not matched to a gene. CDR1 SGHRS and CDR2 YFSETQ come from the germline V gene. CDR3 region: CASSFTGDSYEQYF. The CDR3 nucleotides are TGCGCCAGCAGTTTTACAGGGGACTCCTACGAGCAGTACTTC.

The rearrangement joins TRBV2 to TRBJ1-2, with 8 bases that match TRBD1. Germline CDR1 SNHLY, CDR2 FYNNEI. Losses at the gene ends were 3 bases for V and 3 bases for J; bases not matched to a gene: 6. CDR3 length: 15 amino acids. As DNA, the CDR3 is TGTGCCAGCAGTGAGAGACAGGGGCGTGACTATGGCTACACCTTC. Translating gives CASSERQGRDYGYTF.

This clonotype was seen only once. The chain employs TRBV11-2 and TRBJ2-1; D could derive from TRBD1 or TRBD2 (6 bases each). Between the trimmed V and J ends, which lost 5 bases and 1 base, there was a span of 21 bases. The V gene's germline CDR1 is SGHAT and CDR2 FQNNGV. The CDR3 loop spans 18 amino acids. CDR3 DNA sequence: TGTGCCAGCAGCCTACGTGGTGGGGCGGGACAATCCTACAATGAGCAGTTCTTC. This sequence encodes CASSLRGGAGQSYNEQFF.

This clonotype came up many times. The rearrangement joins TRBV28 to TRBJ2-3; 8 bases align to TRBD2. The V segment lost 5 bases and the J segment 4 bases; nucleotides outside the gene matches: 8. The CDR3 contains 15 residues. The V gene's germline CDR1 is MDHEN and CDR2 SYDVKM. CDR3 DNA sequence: TGTGCCAGCAGTCCCCGGACTAGCCGGTCAGATACGCAGTATTTT. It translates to CASSPRTSRSDTQYF.

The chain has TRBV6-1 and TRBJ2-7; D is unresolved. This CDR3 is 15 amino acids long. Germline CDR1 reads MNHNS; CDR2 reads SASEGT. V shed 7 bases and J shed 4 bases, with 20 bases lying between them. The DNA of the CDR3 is TGTGCCAGCACCCTCACTTCAAACGACATTTACGAGCAGTACTTC. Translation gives CASTLTSNDIYEQYF.

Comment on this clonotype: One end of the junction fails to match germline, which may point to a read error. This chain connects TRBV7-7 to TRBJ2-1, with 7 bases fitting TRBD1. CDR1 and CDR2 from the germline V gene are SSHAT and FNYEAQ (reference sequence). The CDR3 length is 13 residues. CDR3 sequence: CASRQAQGDEQFF. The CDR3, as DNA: TGTGCTAGCAGACAAGCGCAGGGGGATGAGCAGTTCTTC.

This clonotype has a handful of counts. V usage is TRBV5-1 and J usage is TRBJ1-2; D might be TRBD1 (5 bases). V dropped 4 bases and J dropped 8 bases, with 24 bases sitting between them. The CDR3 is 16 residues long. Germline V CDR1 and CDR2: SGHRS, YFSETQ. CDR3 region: CASSPQTDSGEWGYTF. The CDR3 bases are TGCGCCAGCAGCCCCCAAACCGACAGCGGCGAGTGGGGCTACACCTTC.

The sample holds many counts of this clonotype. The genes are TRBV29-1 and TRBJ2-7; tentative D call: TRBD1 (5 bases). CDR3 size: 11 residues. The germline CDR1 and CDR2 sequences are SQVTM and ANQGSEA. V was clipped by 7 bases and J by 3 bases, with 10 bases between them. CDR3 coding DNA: TGCAGCGCCATTGACAGCTACGAGCAGTACTTC. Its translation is CSAIDSYEQYF.

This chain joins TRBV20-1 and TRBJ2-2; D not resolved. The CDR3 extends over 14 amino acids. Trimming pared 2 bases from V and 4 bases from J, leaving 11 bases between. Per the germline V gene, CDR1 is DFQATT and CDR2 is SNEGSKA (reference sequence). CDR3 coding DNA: TGCAGTGCTAGAACCCCCTGGGGCACCGGGGAGCTGTTTTTT. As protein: CSARTPWGTGELFF.

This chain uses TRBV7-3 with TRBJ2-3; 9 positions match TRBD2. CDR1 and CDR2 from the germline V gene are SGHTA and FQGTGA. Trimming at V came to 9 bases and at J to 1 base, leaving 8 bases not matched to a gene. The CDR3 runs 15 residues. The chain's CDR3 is CARSLAGFRTDTQYF. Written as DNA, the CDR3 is TGTGCCAGGAGCCTAGCGGGGTTCCGCACAGATACGCAGTATTTT.

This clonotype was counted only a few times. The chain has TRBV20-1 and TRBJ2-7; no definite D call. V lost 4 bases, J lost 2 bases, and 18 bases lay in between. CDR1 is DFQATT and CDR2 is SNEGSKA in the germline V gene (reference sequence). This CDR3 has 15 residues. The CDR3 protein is CSAISGVSRTYEQYF. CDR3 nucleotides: TGCAGTGCTATAAGTGGAGTAAGTCGGACCTACGAGCAGTACTTC.

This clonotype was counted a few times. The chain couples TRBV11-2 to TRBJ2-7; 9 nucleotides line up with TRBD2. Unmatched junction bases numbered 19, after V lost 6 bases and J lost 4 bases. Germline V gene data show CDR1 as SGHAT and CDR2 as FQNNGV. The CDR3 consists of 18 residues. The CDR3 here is CASRAAGLAGRPEYEQYF. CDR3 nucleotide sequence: TGTGCCAGCAGGGCAGCGGGGCTAGCGGGACGACCGGAGTACGAGCAGTACTTC.

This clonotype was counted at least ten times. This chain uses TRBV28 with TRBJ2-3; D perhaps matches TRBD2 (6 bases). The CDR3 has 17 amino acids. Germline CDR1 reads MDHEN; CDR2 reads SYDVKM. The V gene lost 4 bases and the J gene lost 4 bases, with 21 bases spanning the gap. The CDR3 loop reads CASSSYTRDLRADTQYF. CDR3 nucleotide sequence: TGTGCCAGCAGTTCCTACACTAGGGACTTAAGGGCAGATACGCAGTATTTT.

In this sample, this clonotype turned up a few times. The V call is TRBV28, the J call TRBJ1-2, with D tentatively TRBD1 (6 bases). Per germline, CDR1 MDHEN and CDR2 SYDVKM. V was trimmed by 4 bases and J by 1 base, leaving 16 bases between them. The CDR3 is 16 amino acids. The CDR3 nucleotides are TGTGCCAGCAGTTCCCTGGAAAGGGGGTTTAACTATGGCTACACCTTC. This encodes CASSSLERGFNYGYTF.

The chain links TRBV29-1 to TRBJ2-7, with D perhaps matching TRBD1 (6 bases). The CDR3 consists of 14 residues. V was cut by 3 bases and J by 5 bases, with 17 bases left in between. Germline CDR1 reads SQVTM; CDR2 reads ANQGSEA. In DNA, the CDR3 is TGCAGCGTTGAGGGCGGACAGCCCGTCGACGAGCAGTACTTC. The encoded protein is CSVEGGQPVDEQYF.

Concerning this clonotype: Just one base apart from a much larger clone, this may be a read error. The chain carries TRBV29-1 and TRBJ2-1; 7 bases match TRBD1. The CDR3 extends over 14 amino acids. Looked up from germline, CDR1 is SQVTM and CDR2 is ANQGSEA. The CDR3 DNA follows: TGCAGCGTTGGTAGGGGGACAGCCTACAATAAGCAGTTCTTC. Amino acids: CSVGRGTAYNKQFF.

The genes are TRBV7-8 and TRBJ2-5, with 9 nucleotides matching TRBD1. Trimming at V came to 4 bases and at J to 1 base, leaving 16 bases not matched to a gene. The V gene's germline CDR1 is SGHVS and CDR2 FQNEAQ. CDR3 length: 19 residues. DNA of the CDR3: TGTGCCAGCAGCTCTTCGGACAGGGGAGATCCGGACGGCCAAGAGACCCAGTACTTC. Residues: CASSSSDRGDPDGQETQYF.

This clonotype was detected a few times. The CDR3 DNA reads TGTGCCATCAGTGGAGCAGCGTCCGAGCAGTACTTC. Translated, it gives CAISGAASEQYF. The chain links TRBV10-3 to TRBJ2-7; D is uncertain. The V end was cut by 4 bases, the J end by 6 bases, with 10 bases between. The CDR3 spans 12 residues. Germline CDR1 and CDR2: ENHRY and SYGVKD.

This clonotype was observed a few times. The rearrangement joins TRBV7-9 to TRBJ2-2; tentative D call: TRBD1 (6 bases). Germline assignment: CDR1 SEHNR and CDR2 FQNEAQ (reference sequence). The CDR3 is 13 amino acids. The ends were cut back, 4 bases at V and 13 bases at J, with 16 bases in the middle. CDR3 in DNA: TGTGCCAGCAGCTCACTTGAGACAGGACGGCTGTTTTTT. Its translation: CASSSLETGRLFF.